The next 4 T cell receptor beta chains were all read from a single sample in a study of tumor and adjacent non-tumor tissue in lung cancer. RNA was extracted from bulk tissue without any cell sorting. The library came from three nested PCR rounds adapted from ARM-PCR protocols. TCRdb called the multiplex PCR reads again in MiXCR, with one record for every CDR3 protein. The sample shows 120,000 or so distinct CDR3 sequences, about 66% of them seen only once. The material sequenced was lung tumor tissue. These receptors were collected from a man aged 30 to 39 with non-small cell lung cancer.

With regard to this clonotype: The junction shows a germline mismatch at one end, possibly a read error. This chain links TRBV6-5 with TRBJ2-1, with TRBD1 identical over 8 bases. Germline values: CDR1 MNHEY, CDR2 SVGAGI. CDR3 length equals 15 residues. The CDR3 sequence is CPSSPDRDPYNEQFF. CDR3 coding DNA: TGTCCCAGTAGCCCGGACAGGGATCCCTACAATGAGCAGTTCTTC.

On this clonotype itself: This may come from a read error, since a much larger clone is one base off. This chain joins TRBV6-5 and TRBJ2-7; D call uncertain. Deletions cut 0 bases from V and 0 bases from J, with 9 bases between. CDR3 size: 15 residues. From germline, CDR1 is MNHEY and CDR2 SVGAGI. The CDR3 coding sequence is TGTGCCAGCAGTTACTCGTTGAGAAACTCCTACGAGCAGTACTTC. This translates into CASSYSLRNSYEQYF.

A note on this clonotype: Since a much larger clone is just one base distant, this may be a read error. The chain couples TRBV20-1 to TRBJ2-1; 8 nucleotides line up with TRBD2. The V and J ends lost 6 bases and 8 bases, in that order; junction bases with no gene match: 9. This CDR3 region has 13 residues. The germline V gene encodes CDR1 DFQATT and CDR2 SNEGSKA (reference sequence). In nucleotides, the CDR3 is TGCAGTGCAACTTTAGCGGGGCTCTATGAGCAGTTCTTC. Protein: CSATLAGLYEQFF.

Details on this clonotype: This may be a read error, as it is one base from a much larger clone. Given the absence of the conserved phenylalanine or tryptophan at the CDR3 end, a read error is likely. The rearrangement links TRBV6-1 to TRBJ2-1; TRBD2 matches 13 bases. Per germline, CDR1 MNHNS and CDR2 SASEGT. There are 15 residues in the CDR3. The trim removed 6 bases at V and 7 bases at J, leaving 6 bases unmatched. CDR3 amino acids: CASRPTSGGANEQFL. The CDR3 nucleotides read TGTGCCAGCAGACCCACTAGCGGGGGGGCAAATGAGCAGTTCCTC.